The rows below give T cell receptor beta chains drawn from one sample of a study of cytomegalovirus exposure and HLA in healthy donors. The method was immunoSEQ multiplex PCR; TCRdb's version includes in-frame clones alone and lacks a portion of them. This table has approximately 76,000 clones, around 79% appearing once. The sample consisted of PBMCs. These receptor sequences come from a man between 25 and 39 years old in good health and CMV-seronegative. CDR3s include the opening cysteine and the closing phenylalanine or tryptophan. A D gene is named only where the DNA matches it firmly. Clone size is not always given. Where it is, it says once, few, many or a class for expanded clones.

>TRBJ2-2|NA|TRBV9|NA
CASSVGGAPNTGELFF
TGTGCCAGCAGCGTAGGCGGGGCGCCGAACACCGGGGAGCTGTTTTTT
>TRBJ2-7|NA|TRBV7-2|NA
CASSFPPGPGLYF
TGTGCCAGCAGCTTTCCGCCCGGTCCTGGGCTGTACTTC
>TRBJ2-3|NA|TRBV30|NA
CAWEGVWSTDTQYF
TGTGCCTGGGAGGGTGTTTGGAGCACAGATACGCAGTATTTT
>TRBJ2-7|NA|TRBV27|NA
CASSSGQGNYADEQYF
TGTGCCAGCAGTTCAGGGCAGGGGAACTATGCCGACGAGCAGTACTTC
>TRBJ1-2|NA|TRBV7-9|NA
CASSRDWNYGYTF
TGTGCCAGCAGCCGCGACTGGAACTATGGCTACACCTTC
>TRBJ1-1|NA|TRBV2|NA
CASKWSENTEAFF
TGTGCCAGCAAATGGTCAGAGAACACTGAAGCTTTCTTT
>TRBJ1-1|NA|TRBV5-1|NA
CASSLENSNTEAFF
TGCGCCAGCAGTTTAGAGAATTCGAACACTGAAGCTTTCTTT
>TRBJ2-3|TRBD2|TRBV6-1|few
CASSGAGDKADTQYF
TGTGCCAGCAGTGGAGCGGGAGATAAGGCAGATACGCAGTATTTT
>TRBJ2-7|TRBD1|TRBV10-1|NA
CASKWGQNTTAADEQYF
TGCGCCAGCAAGTGGGGACAGAATACGACAGCGGCGGACGAGCAGTACTTC
>TRBJ2-1|NA|TRBV6-1|NA
CASSEFVQGKEQFF
TGTGCCAGCAGTGAATTTGTTCAGGGTAAGGAGCAGTTCTTC
>TRBJ2-1|TRBD2|TRBV7-9|NA
CASSSAGTSGEFIFF
TGTGCCAGCAGCTCCGCCGGGACTAGCGGGGAATTCATCTTCTTC
>TRBJ2-5|NA|TRBV7-6|NA
CASSLSGTRGTETQYF
TGTGCCAGCAGCCTCTCCGGGACCCGGGGGACAGAGACCCAGTACTTC
>TRBJ2-5|NA|TRBV7-7|NA
CASSLGTLATETQYF
TGTGCTAGCAGCTTAGGGACACTAGCGACGGAGACCCAGTACTTC
>TRBJ1-5|NA|TRBV10-2|once
CASSDIEVQPQHF
TGCGCCAGCAGTGATATTGAGGTCCAGCCCCAGCATTTT
>TRBJ2-7|NA|TRBV7-6|NA
CASSLQGLGEQYF
TGTGCCAGCAGCTTACAGGGTTTGGGCGAGCAGTACTTC
>TRBJ2-1|NA|TRBV7-2|NA
CASSVGSAGIYNEQFF
TGTGCCAGCAGCGTAGGTAGTGCGGGGATCTACAATGAGCAGTTCTTC
>TRBJ1-1|NA|TRBV10-3|NA
CAISESNAGNTEAFF
TGTGCCATCAGTGAGTCGAATGCAGGGAACACTGAAGCTTTCTTT
>TRBJ2-4|TRBD1|TRBV9|NA
CASSATLTGVDKNIQYF
TGTGCCAGCAGCGCAACATTGACAGGGGTGGACAAAAACATTCAGTACTTC
>TRBJ2-1|TRBD1|TRBV2|NA
CASRADRGEYNEQFF
TGTGCCAGCAGGGCGGACAGGGGGGAATACAATGAGCAGTTCTTC
>TRBJ1-2|NA|TRBV4-1|NA
CASSQDRANYGYTF
TGCGCCAGCAGCCAAGACAGGGCTAACTATGGCTACACCTTC
>TRBJ2-1|TRBD2|TRBV19|NA
CASSIDLAGGPREQFF
TGTGCCAGTAGTATCGATCTAGCGGGAGGCCCCCGGGAGCAGTTCTTC
>TRBJ2-7|TRBD1|TRBV29-1|NA
CSVEDLNRGREQYF
TGCAGCGTTGAAGATCTTAACAGGGGACGGGAGCAGTACTTC
>TRBJ2-1|TRBD1|TRBV7-2|NA
CASSSRGTGGRDEQFF
TGTGCCAGCAGCTCGCGAGGGACAGGGGGCCGCGATGAGCAGTTCTTC
>TRBJ2-2|NA|TRBV7-2|NA
CASSLGGGNTGELFF
TGTGCCAGCAGCTTAGGAGGAGGGAACACCGGGGAGCTGTTTTTT
>TRBJ2-7|NA|TRBV2|NA
CASSEQDYEQYF
TGTGCCAGCAGTGAACAGGACTACGAGCAGTACTTC
>TRBJ2-2|NA|TRBV7-2|few
CASSSLPLNTGELFF
TGTGCCAGCAGCTCCCTACCCTTGAACACCGGGGAGCTGTTTTTT
>TRBJ1-1|NA|TRBV7-9|NA
CASSLPRGAFF
TGTGCCAGCAGCCTACCTAGGGGGGCTTTCTTT
>TRBJ2-7|NA|TRBV6-1|NA
CASSDLPSAKAGEQYF
TGTGCCAGCAGTGATCTTCCTAGCGCGAAGGCCGGGGAGCAGTACTTC
>TRBJ2-2|NA|TRBV19|NA
CASQTGFHTGELFF
TGTGCCAGCCAAACAGGGTTTCACACCGGGGAGCTGTTTTTT
>TRBJ1-6|TRBD1|TRBV7-2|few
CASSLWRGQGNSPLHF
TGTGCCAGCAGCCTTTGGCGGGGACAGGGGAATTCACCCCTCCACTTT
>TRBJ2-2|NA|TRBV9|NA
CASSVAPAEMNTGELFF
TGTGCCAGCAGCGTAGCTCCAGCGGAGATGAACACCGGGGAGCTGTTTTTT
>TRBJ2-3|TRBD1|TRBV5-1|NA
CASSFGTGYNTDTQYF
TGCGCCAGCAGCTTTGGGACAGGTTACAACACAGATACGCAGTATTTT
>TRBJ2-4|TRBD1|TRBV27|once
CASSHRQGGPWNIQYF
TGTGCCAGCAGCCACCGACAGGGGGGGCCCTGGAACATTCAGTACTTC
>TRBJ1-1|NA|TRBV19|NA
CASSIGNLNTEAFF
TGTGCCAGTAGTATCGGGAACTTGAACACTGAAGCTTTCTTT
>TRBJ2-2|NA|TRBV7-8|NA
CASSLTGRNTEELFF
TGTGCCAGCAGCTTAACGGGAAGGAACACCGAGGAGCTGTTTTTT
>TRBJ1-1|TRBD1|TRBV5-4|NA
CASSFDRDRGGSTEAFF
TGTGCCAGCAGCTTCGACCGGGACAGGGGGGGAAGCACTGAAGCTTTCTTT
>TRBJ2-3|NA|TRBV10-2|NA
CASRDKTGKQDTQYF
TGCGCCAGCAGGGACAAGACAGGAAAGCAAGATACGCAGTATTTT
>TRBJ1-1|TRBD1|TRBV29-1|NA
CSVKVGQGVTEAFF
TGCAGCGTTAAAGTCGGACAGGGGGTAACTGAAGCTTTCTTT
>TRBJ1-3|NA|TRBV6-1|NA
CASSEAEGSGNTIYF
TGTGCCAGCAGTGAAGCTGAGGGCTCTGGAAACACCATATATTTT
>TRBJ2-5|NA|TRBV5-1|few
CASSSRILADSQETQYF
TGCGCCAGCAGCTCGCGGATCTTGGCGGACAGCCAAGAGACCCAGTACTTC
>TRBJ2-5|TRBD1|TRBV5-1|NA
CASSPPGTEETQYF
TGCGCCAGCAGCCCCCCGGGGACAGAAGAGACCCAGTACTTC
>TRBJ2-7|NA|TRBV7-2|once
CASSVNLYRDEQYF
TGTGCCAGCAGCGTTAACTTATACAGGGACGAGCAGTACTTC
>TRBJ2-7|NA|TRBV16|NA
CASSQSGSHFSYEQYF
TGTGCCAGCAGCCAATCGGGGAGCCATTTCTCCTACGAGCAGTACTTC
>TRBJ1-5|NA|TRBV10-3|NA
CAISPGGRGEKQPQHF
TGTGCCATCAGCCCTGGGGGGAGGGGGGAAAAACAGCCCCAGCATTTT
>TRBJ1-4|NA|TRBV27|few
CASSTPGERVWKNEKLFF
TGTGCCAGCAGCACCCCGGGAGAAAGGGTTTGGAAGAATGAAAAACTGTTTTTT
>TRBJ2-5|TRBD1|TRBV6-4|few
CASSDGQGAETQYF
TGTGCCAGCAGTGACGGACAGGGGGCAGAGACCCAGTACTTC
>TRBJ1-4|TRBD1|TRBV6-1|few
CASSAHRGQREKLFF
TGTGCCAGCAGTGCACACAGGGGGCAGAGAGAAAAACTGTTTTTT
>TRBJ1-6|TRBD1|TRBV7-2|NA
CASTSGQGYSPLHF
TGTGCCAGCACTTCGGGACAGGGTTATTCACCCCTCCACTTT
>TRBJ1-2|TRBD1|TRBV4-1|NA
CASSQVEGQVGLGGYTF
TGCGCCAGCAGCCAAGTAGAGGGACAGGTGGGATTGGGGGGCTACACCTTC
>TRBJ2-1|NA|TRBV29-1|NA
CSVVQYNEQFF
TGCAGCGTTGTACAGTACAATGAGCAGTTCTTC
>TRBJ1-2|NA|TRBV6-5|NA
CASSTHGSYGYTF
TGTGCCAGCAGTACCCATGGCAGCTATGGCTACACCTTC
>TRBJ2-4|TRBD1|TRBV18|NA
CASSPVRDRVDKNIQYF
TGTGCCAGCTCACCAGTGCGGGACAGGGTCGACAAAAACATTCAGTACTTC
>TRBJ2-7|TRBD1|TRBV4-3|NA
CASSQADRSYEQYF
TGCGCCAGCAGCCAAGCGGACAGGTCCTACGAGCAGTACTTC
>TRBJ1-6|NA|TRBV18|NA
CASSPSRGNNSPLHF
TGTGCCAGCTCACCATCTAGAGGCAATAATTCACCCCTCCACTTT
>TRBJ2-7|NA|TRBV29-1|NA
CSVEDSSYEQYF
TGCAGCGTTGAGGACAGCTCCTACGAGCAGTACTTC
>TRBJ2-3|NA|TRBV4-1|NA
CASSPEGTDTQYF
TGCGCCAGCAGCCCGGAGGGCACAGATACGCAGTATTTT
>TRBJ1-3|TRBD1|TRBV9|NA
CASSPRQGGSSGNTIYF
TGTGCCAGCAGCCCGAGACAGGGGGGAAGCTCTGGAAACACCATATATTTT
>TRBJ2-3|TRBD1|TRBV15|NA
CATSRDWTTGKYF
TGTGCCACCAGCAGAGATTGGACGACAGGGAAGTATTTT
>TRBJ1-2|TRBD1|TRBV9|NA
CASSLQGQNGYTF
TGTGCCAGCAGCCTTCAGGGACAGAATGGCTACACCTTC